Following are 23 T cell receptor beta chains from one sample sequenced in a study of cytomegalovirus exposure and HLA in healthy donors. PCR employed 60 Vbeta and 13 Jbeta primers. Sequencing was performed with immunoSEQ multiplex PCR; in TCRdb, only in-frame clones are kept and a portion is missing. The sample lists under 130,000 clones, 76% seen once, with about 7.5% in the top ten. The sequenced sample was PBMCs. These receptor sequences come from a middle-aged man in good health and CMV-seropositive.

This clone was observed once. V and J are TRBV5-1 and TRBJ2-3; TRBD1 matches 11 bases. The trim removed 5 bases at V and 6 bases at J, leaving 5 bases unmatched. The CDR3 contains 14 residues. Per germline, CDR1 SGHRS and CDR2 YFSETQ. For the CDR3, the DNA is TGCGCCAGCAGAGTGGGACAGGGGGTCGATACGCAGTATTTT. It yields the protein CASRVGQGVDTQYF.

This chain uses TRBV19 with TRBJ2-1, with 10 bases identical to TRBD2. This CDR3 has 14 residues. CDR1 and CDR2 (germline): LNHDA, SQIVND (reference sequence). The ends lost 7 bases at V and 8 bases at J; junction bases unmatched: 8. CDR3 sequence reads: CASTPGTSEDEQFF. As DNA, the CDR3 is TGTGCCAGTACTCCCGGGACTAGCGAGGATGAGCAGTTCTTC.

The V gene is TRBV6-6, the J gene TRBJ2-7; TRBD1 aligns across 9 bases. The V gene's germline CDR1 is MNHNY and CDR2 SVGAGI (reference sequence). V lost 7 bases and J lost 7; bases outside the gene matches: 8. This CDR3 is 13 amino acids long. CDR3 protein: CASTRQGVEEQYF. CDR3 DNA: TGTGCCAGCACCAGACAGGGGGTTGAAGAGCAGTACTTC.

This chain links TRBV11-1 with TRBJ2-5, with 8 bases identical to TRBD2. The CDR3 extends over 16 amino acids. V lost 5 bases and J lost 1; bases outside the gene matches: 9. Germline-derived CDR1 and CDR2 are SGHAT and FQDESV (reference sequence). The CDR3 DNA reads as TGTGCCAGCAGCAACCTTAGCGGGGTCATCCAAGAGACCCAGTACTTC. This translates into CASSNLSGVIQETQYF.

The V and J genes are TRBV2 and TRBJ2-5; 7 bases are shared with TRBD1. V gave up 6 bases and J gave up 5 bases; unmatched junction bases: 9. The CDR3 contains 14 residues. CDR1 SNHLY and CDR2 FYNNEI come from the germline V gene. The CDR3 region has the DNA TGTGCCAGCAGAGAGTACAGGGGTTGGGAGACCCAGTACTTC. It encodes CASREYRGWETQYF.

The J gene is TRBJ2-1, the V gene TRBV18, with 10 bases aligning to TRBD2. V lost 2 bases, J lost 15 bases, and 4 bases stayed unmatched. The CDR3 is 12 amino acids. Per the germline V gene, CDR1 is KGHSH and CDR2 is LQKENI. The CDR3 bases are TGTGCCAGCTCACCAGGGCTAGCGGGAGCGTTCTTC. It is translated as CASSPGLAGAFF.

With regard to this clone: One junction end does not reproduce the germline sequence, and a read error may be involved. The chain joins TRBV7-7 to TRBJ2-5, with TRBD1 identical over 7 bases. The V gene's germline CDR1 is SSHAT and CDR2 FNYEAQ (reference sequence). The CDR3 loop spans 15 amino acids. CDR3 amino acids: CASSFRWDRAETQYF. CDR3 in DNA: TGTGCTAGCAGCTTTCGGTGGGACAGAGCGGAGACCCAGTACTTC.

The chain joins TRBV10-3 to TRBJ2-2; 10 nucleotides line up with TRBD1. The germline CDR1 and CDR2 sequences are ENHRY and SYGVKD. The CDR3 has 15 residues. Trimming took 10 bases from V and 5 from J; bases not matched to a gene: 10. CDR3 sequence reads: CASMGTGQGTGELFF. CDR3 DNA: TGTGCCAGCATGGGCACGGGACAGGGGACCGGGGAGCTGTTTTTT.

CDR3 bases: TGTGCCAGCAGTTTATCGGGGGCGGATGGCTACACCTTC. Its protein product is CASSLSGADGYTF. V is TRBV27 and J is TRBJ1-2; possible D gene TRBD1, 6 bases. The CDR3 is 13 residues long. Trimming cost V 0 bases and J 6 bases, with 8 bases left between them. Germline loops: CDR1 MNHEY, CDR2 SMNVEV (reference sequence).

The chain employs TRBV5-4 and TRBJ2-1; tentative D call: TRBD1 (6 bases). The germline CDR1 and CDR2 sequences are SGHNT and YYREEE (reference sequence). Trimming removed 2 bases from V and 0 bases from J, with 12 bases in between. The CDR3 sequence is 16 residues long. Written as DNA, the CDR3 is TGTGCCAGCAGCTTAGGACAGATGAGCTCCTACAATGAGCAGTTCTTC. It specifies CASSLGQMSSYNEQFF.

The chain has TRBV5-4 and TRBJ2-7, with 11 nucleotides matching TRBD1. In germline, CDR1 is SGHNT, CDR2 YYREEE (reference sequence). V gave up 4 bases and J gave up 5 bases; unmatched junction bases: 8. The CDR3 is 15 amino acids. CDR3 sequence reads: CASSPADRGPDEQYF. As DNA, the CDR3 is TGTGCCAGCAGCCCGGCGGACAGGGGGCCCGACGAGCAGTACTTC.

This sequence joins TRBV30 and TRBJ2-7; D perhaps matches TRBD2 (6 bases). This CDR3 has 15 amino acids. Germline V CDR1 and CDR2: GTSNPN, SVGIG (reference sequence). Trimming stripped 5 bases from V and 5 bases from J, with 22 bases between. The CDR3 is CAWRPGRSLIHEQYF. DNA of the CDR3: TGTGCCTGGCGTCCGGGGAGGAGTCTCATCCACGAGCAGTACTTC.

V gene TRBV4-3 combines with J gene TRBJ1-6; D uncertain. The CDR3 consists of 16 residues. The ends were cut back, 0 bases at V and 7 bases at J, with 13 bases in the middle. Per germline, CDR1 LGHNA and CDR2 YSLEER. This CDR3 reads CASSQDITVWNSPLHF. DNA for the CDR3: TGCGCCAGCAGCCAAGATATCACTGTCTGGAATTCACCCCTCCACTTT.

This clone came up once. The chain couples TRBV6-1 to TRBJ1-6; D uncertain. V lost 3 bases to trimming and J lost 5 bases, with 8 bases between them. The CDR3 is made up of 14 amino acids. CDR1 MNHNS and CDR2 SASEGT come from the germline V gene. Written as DNA, the CDR3 is TGTGCCAGCAGTGACCGACACAATAATTCACCCCTCCACTTT. It is translated as CASSDRHNNSPLHF.

The chain is built from TRBV7-9 and TRBJ1-1; D is unresolved. The CDR3 runs 14 residues. V dropped 3 bases and J dropped 5 bases, with 13 bases sitting between them. The germline CDR1 and CDR2 sequences are SEHNR and FQNEAQ (reference sequence). The CDR3 here is CASSLYGGGTEAFF. CDR3 nucleotides: TGTGCCAGCAGCTTGTATGGAGGTGGGACTGAAGCTTTCTTT. The complete variable domain, with remaining parts taken from reference TRBV7-9 and TRBJ1-1, reads DTGVSQNPRHKITKRGQNVTFRCDPISEHNRLYWYRQTLGQGPEFLTYFQNEAQLEKSRLLSDRFSAERPKGSFSTLEIQRTEQGDSAMYLCASSLYGGGTEAFFGQGTRLTVV.

This chain joins TRBV5-1 and TRBJ1-6, with D perhaps matching TRBD1 (6 bases). V lost 3 bases, J lost 6 bases, and 19 bases lay in between. The CDR3 is made up of 17 amino acids. The germline V gene has CDR1 SGHRS and CDR2 YFSETQ. The CDR3 coding sequence is TGCGCCAGCAGCTCTGTCCAACAGACAGGCCGTAATTCACCCCTCCACTTT. Protein: CASSSVQQTGRNSPLHF. The variable domain in full, with the rest retrieved from reference TRBV5-1 and TRBJ1-6, is KAGVTQTPRYLIKTRGQQVTLSCSPISGHRSVSWYQQTPGQGLQFLFEYFSETQRNKGNFPGRFSGRQFSNSRSEMNVSTLELGDSALYLCASSSVQQTGRNSPLHFGNGTRLTVT.

This clone was observed a handful of times. The chain uses TRBV21-1 and TRBJ1-6; the listed D gene, TRBD1, was not tested against the DNA. TRBV21-1 is assigned pseudogene status. This CDR3 region has 18 residues. The CDR3 loop reads CASSILIATGAPNSPLHF. In nucleotides, the CDR3 is TGTGCCAGCAGCATCTTGATTGCGACAGGGGCTCCTAATTCACCCCTCCACTTT.

This CDR3 is CASRGTSGNEQFF. Here the CDR3 DNA reads TGTGCCAGCAGGGGGACTAGCGGCAATGAGCAGTTCTTC. The chain has TRBV6-5 and TRBJ2-1; the match to TRBD2 covers 11 bases. Germline lookup yields CDR1 MNHEY and CDR2 SVGAGI. The CDR3 is 13 amino acids. The junction had 1 base not matched to a gene; V was cut back by 6 bases and J by 6 bases.

This sequence joins TRBV7-9 and TRBJ2-3; 11 bases agree with TRBD2. The CDR3 length is 17 residues. V lost 1 base and J lost 6; bases outside the gene matches: 9. The germline gives CDR1 SEHNR, CDR2 FQNEAQ (reference sequence). DNA for the CDR3: TGTGCCAGCAGCTTAGAGGCTAGCGGGAGGTTGATGGATACGCAGTATTTT. Translated, it gives CASSLEASGRLMDTQYF.

V is TRBV7-9 and J is TRBJ1-2; 8 bases line up with TRBD1. This CDR3 region has 15 residues. After removal of 1 base from V and 8 bases from J, the junction contained 9 bases not matched to a gene. Germline V lookup: CDR1 SEHNR, CDR2 FQNEAQ (reference sequence). The CDR3 here is CASSLDGRGPRGYTF. As DNA, the CDR3 is TGTGCCAGCAGCTTAGATGGCAGGGGGCCTCGGGGCTACACCTTC.

The rearrangement links TRBV5-1 to TRBJ1-1, with TRBD1 as a possible D gene (5 bases). CDR3 length: 16 amino acids. V was clipped by 0 bases and J by 3 bases, with 15 bases between them. The V gene's germline CDR1 is SGHRS and CDR2 YFSETQ. The CDR3 here is CASSLARSFRDTEAFF. CDR3 DNA: TGCGCCAGCAGCTTGGCCCGGAGTTTCAGGGACACTGAAGCTTTCTTT.

This clone was found a few times. This rearrangement joins TRBV30 to TRBJ1-2; D might be TRBD1 (6 bases). The V end was cut by 2 bases, the J end by 5 bases, with 12 bases between. The length of the CDR3 is 13 residues. Germline CDR1 is GTSNPN and CDR2 is SVGIG (reference sequence). The CDR3 loop reads CAWSSGDYYGYTF. CDR3 DNA sequence: TGTGCCTGGAGTTCAGGGGACTATTATGGCTACACCTTC.

The chain couples TRBV7-2 to TRBJ2-2; D possibly corresponds to TRBD1 (8 bases). V lost 5 bases, J lost 4 bases, and 23 bases lay in between. CDR1 SGHTA and CDR2 FQGNSA come from the germline V gene. This CDR3 region has 18 residues. CDR3 nucleotide sequence: TGTGCCAGCAGCACTTATCCCCCTTACAGGGGGGGCACCGGGGAGCTGTTTTTT. Amino acid sequence: CASSTYPPYRGGTGELFF.